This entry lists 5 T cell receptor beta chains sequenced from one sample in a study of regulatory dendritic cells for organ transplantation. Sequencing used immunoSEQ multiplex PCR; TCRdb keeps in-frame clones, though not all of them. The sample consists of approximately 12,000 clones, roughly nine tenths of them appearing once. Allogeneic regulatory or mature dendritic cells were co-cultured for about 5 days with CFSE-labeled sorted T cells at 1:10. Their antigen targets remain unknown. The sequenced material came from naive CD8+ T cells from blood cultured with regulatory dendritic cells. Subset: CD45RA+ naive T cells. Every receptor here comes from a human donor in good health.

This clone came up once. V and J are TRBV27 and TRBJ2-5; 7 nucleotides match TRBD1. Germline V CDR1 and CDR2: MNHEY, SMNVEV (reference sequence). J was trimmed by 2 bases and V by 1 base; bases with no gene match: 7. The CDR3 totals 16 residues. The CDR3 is CASSLYWADRQETQYF. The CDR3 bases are TGTGCCAGCAGTTTATATTGGGCGGACAGGCAAGAGACCCAGTACTTC.

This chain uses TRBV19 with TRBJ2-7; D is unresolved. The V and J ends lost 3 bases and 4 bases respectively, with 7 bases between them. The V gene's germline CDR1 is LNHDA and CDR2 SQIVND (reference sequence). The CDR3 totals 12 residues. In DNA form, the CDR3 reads TGTGCCAGTAGTATCTGCTGTTACGAGCAGTACTTC. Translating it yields CASSICCYEQYF.

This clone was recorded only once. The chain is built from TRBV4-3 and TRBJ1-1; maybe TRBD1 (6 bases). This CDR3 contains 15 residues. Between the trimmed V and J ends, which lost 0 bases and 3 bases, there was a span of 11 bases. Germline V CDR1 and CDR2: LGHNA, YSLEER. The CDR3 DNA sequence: TGCGCCAGCAGCCAAGATTGGGGGGGGCACACTGAAGCTTTCTTT. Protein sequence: CASSQDWGGHTEAFF.

CDR3 coding DNA: TGTGCCAGCAGCTCACCTGCCACAGGGGGTGAAGCTTTCTTT. Translated: CASSSPATGGEAFF. The chain recombines TRBV7-2 with TRBJ1-1, with 8 bases identical to TRBD1. The CDR3 extends over 14 amino acids. V lost 4 bases and J lost 7; bases outside the gene matches: 8. From germline, CDR1 is SGHTA and CDR2 FQGNSA.

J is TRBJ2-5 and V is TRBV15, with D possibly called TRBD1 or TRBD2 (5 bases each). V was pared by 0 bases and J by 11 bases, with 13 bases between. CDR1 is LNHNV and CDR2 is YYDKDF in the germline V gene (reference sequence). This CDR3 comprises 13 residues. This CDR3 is CATSRDSLGEQYF. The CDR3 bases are TGTGCCACCAGCAGAGATTCCCTGGGGGAGCAGTACTTC.